The 30 T cell receptor beta chains below all came from one sample that was sequenced in a study of blood T cells in healthy people across ages. A sample-barcoded 5' primer and a J-beta primer mix were used in a second PCR of roughly 7 to 11 cycles. TCRdb analysed the 5' RACE reads with MiXCR anew, one entry per CDR3 protein. The sample consists of fewer than 950,000 distinct CDR3 sequences, 35% to 40% of them appearing once. The sample was blood. All receptors derive from a man aged 18 to 29 in good health.

The table lists this clonotype with many counts. This sequence joins TRBV7-2 and TRBJ2-3, with D possibly TRBD1 on 5 matching bases. Germline CDR1 reads SGHTA; CDR2 reads FQGNSA. The CDR3 spans 14 residues. The V end was cut by 3 bases, the J end by 4 bases, with 11 bases between. This chain's CDR3 is CASSLDKNADTQYF. In DNA, the CDR3 is TGTGCCAGCAGCTTGGACAAGAACGCAGATACGCAGTATTTT.

The chain employs TRBV5-1 and TRBJ1-1; a possible D gene is TRBD1 (6 bases). With 0 bases removed from V and 4 bases from J, the gap between germline ends came to 13 bases. This CDR3 contains 15 residues. Germline lookup yields CDR1 SGHRS and CDR2 YFSETQ. Written as DNA, the CDR3 is TGCGCCAGCAGCTTGGAGTGGGGGGCGGGCACTGAAGCTTTCTTT. This translates into CASSLEWGAGTEAFF.

This clonotype was seen only a few times. This sequence joins TRBV4-1 and TRBJ2-4, with TRBD2 identical over 9 bases. There are 15 residues in the CDR3. J lost 5 bases, V lost 0 bases, and 2 bases had no gene match. The germline CDR1 and CDR2 sequences are MGHRA and YSYEKL. The CDR3 DNA is TGCGCCAGCAGCCAAGAGTGGACTAGCGAAAACATTCAGTACTTC. Translation gives CASSQEWTSENIQYF.

The sample holds a few counts of this clonotype. This chain uses TRBV29-1 with TRBJ2-1; D perhaps matches TRBD2 (5 bases). Germline V lookup: CDR1 SQVTM, CDR2 ANQGSEA. The CDR3 is made up of 13 amino acids. V lost 1 base, J lost 6 bases, and 10 bases lay in between. The CDR3: CSVEVGRGNEQFF. The CDR3 DNA is TGCAGCGTTGAAGTGGGGAGAGGCAATGAGCAGTTCTTC.

This clonotype was recorded only once. This rearrangement joins TRBV12-3 or TRBV12-4 to TRBJ2-3; D perhaps matches TRBD2 (5 bases). With 3 bases removed from V and 1 base from J, the gap between germline ends came to 17 bases. The CDR3 totals 17 residues. This CDR3 reads CASSLVGGPRGTDTQYF. Here the CDR3 DNA reads TGTGCCAGCAGTTTGGTTGGAGGACCTCGGGGCACAGATACGCAGTATTTT.

Details on this clonotype: Since a much larger clone is just one base distant, this may be a read error. The V gene is TRBV12-3 or TRBV12-4, the J gene TRBJ2-5; D might be TRBD1 or TRBD2, each matching 5 bases. The CDR3 extends over 16 amino acids. The CDR3 loop is CAGSPLGATTQETQYF. DNA for the CDR3: TGTGCCGGCAGCCCCCTTGGGGCGACTACCCAAGAGACCCAGTACTTC.

The chain carries TRBV20-1 and TRBJ1-2; D unclear. Germline V lookup: CDR1 DFQATT, CDR2 SNEGSKA (reference sequence). The V end lost 0 bases, the J end lost 4 bases, and 12 bases lay between the germline ends. The CDR3 is 14 amino acids. For the CDR3, the DNA is TGCAGTGCTAGAGATCCGCTTTTGGGCTATGGCTACACCTTC. Residues: CSARDPLLGYGYTF.

This clonotype was recorded a few times. The CDR3 loop is CASSLGSSGQETQYF. The CDR3 DNA sequence: TGTGCCAGCAGCTTGGGGTCTAGCGGACAAGAGACCCAGTACTTC. This sequence joins TRBV5-5 and TRBJ2-5, with 7 bases matching TRBD2. The germline gives CDR1 SGHKS, CDR2 YYEKEE (reference sequence). This CDR3 is built from 15 residues. V lost 0 bases and J lost 2; bases outside the gene matches: 4.

V usage is TRBV7-2 and J usage is TRBJ1-3, with D possibly matching TRBD1 (6 bases). This CDR3 spans 14 amino acids. From germline, CDR1 is SGHTA and CDR2 FQGNSA. V gave up 1 base and J gave up 2 bases, with 6 bases separating them. CDR3 coding DNA: TGTGCCAGCAGCTTAGACAGGGCTGGAAACACCATATATTTT. It specifies CASSLDRAGNTIYF.

The chain employs TRBV5-1 and TRBJ2-7; D uncertain. V lost 10 bases, J lost 5 bases, and 22 bases lay in between. The CDR3 extends over 14 amino acids. CDR1 SGHRS and CDR2 YFSETQ come from the germline V gene. The CDR3 nucleotides are TGCGCCGCCTCTCCCTTATATAACAGTAACGAGCAGTACTTC. Translated: CAASPLYNSNEQYF.

The chain has TRBV5-6 and TRBJ1-5, with unresolved D. The V gene's germline CDR1 is SGHDT and CDR2 YYEEEE. CDR3 length: 15 amino acids. The germline V and J ends were trimmed by 0 bases and 1 base, with 8 bases remaining between them. In nucleotides, the CDR3 is TGTGCCAGCAGCTTGGTGGGCGAAAGCAATCAGCCCCAGCATTTT. It is translated as CASSLVGESNQPQHF.

This clonotype was observed a handful of times. The chain is built from TRBV20-1 and TRBJ2-4; D assignment may be TRBD1 or TRBD2 (5 bases each). The CDR3 sequence is 15 residues long. CDR1 and CDR2 (germline): DFQATT, SNEGSKA (reference sequence). Trimming took 6 bases from V and 4 from J, leaving 19 bases between them. The CDR3 spells CSAQTRDGKKNIQYF. CDR3 nucleotide sequence: TGCAGTGCCCAAACAAGGGACGGAAAAAAAAACATTCAGTACTTC.

This rearrangement joins TRBV7-9 to TRBJ1-1; D is unclear. CDR1 and CDR2 from the germline V gene are SEHNR and FQNEAQ (reference sequence). The CDR3 is 17 residues long. Trimming took 1 base from V and 1 from J, leaving 16 bases between them. The CDR3 DNA reads TGTGCCAGCAGCTTAGTCGGTTGGTCAGGTACGAACACTGAAGCTTTCTTT. This gives the protein CASSLVGWSGTNTEAFF. The variable domain in full, with the rest retrieved from reference TRBV7-9 and TRBJ1-1, is DTGVSQNPRHKITKRGQNVTFRCDPISEHNRLYWYRQTLGQGPEFLTYFQNEAQLEKSRLLSDRFSAERPKGSFSTLEIQRTEQGDSAMYLCASSLVGWSGTNTEAFFGQGTRLTVV.

Note on this clonotype: The junction and the germline gene differ at one end; a read error may be behind it. V and J are TRBV4-1 and TRBJ2-1, with D uncertain. The germline V gene has CDR1 MGHRA and CDR2 YSYEKL. The CDR3 is made up of 11 amino acids. CDR3 sequence (DNA): TGCACCAGCAGCCAATACAATGAGCAGTTCTTC. Amino acid sequence: CTSSQYNEQFF.

This clonotype showed up just once. This sequence joins TRBV6-5 and TRBJ2-7; maybe TRBD1 (6 bases). The CDR3 totals 14 residues. From germline, CDR1 is MNHEY and CDR2 SVGAGI. V was clipped by 0 bases and J by 4 bases, with 10 bases between them. CDR3 residues: CASSYSGTTYEQYF. CDR3 sequence (DNA): TGTGCCAGCAGTTACTCCGGGACAACTTACGAGCAGTACTTC.

Comments on this clonotype: A junction end diverges from the germline sequence, so it may reflect a read error. V and J are TRBV4-1 and TRBJ1-6; possibly TRBD1 for D (5 bases). Germline V gene sequence: CDR1 MGHRA, CDR2 YSYEKL. The CDR3 extends over 16 amino acids. The DNA for the CDR3 is TGCGCCAGCGGCCAAGATGAGGGGTCCTATAATTCACCCCTCCACTTT. The encoded protein is CASGQDEGSYNSPLHF.

The rearrangement links TRBV7-2 to TRBJ1-2; TRBD1 might be the D (6 bases). This CDR3 comprises 15 residues. Trimming cost V 5 bases and J 5 bases, with 18 bases left between them. Germline V gene sequence: CDR1 SGHTA, CDR2 FQGNSA. The CDR3 loop reads CASSPRRTAQYGYTF. As DNA, the CDR3 is TGTGCCAGCAGCCCGCGCCGGACAGCCCAGTATGGCTACACCTTC. Complete variable domain (other parts from reference TRBV7-2 and TRBJ1-2): GAGVSQSPSNKVTEKGKDVELRCDPISGHTALYWYRQSLGQGLEFLIYFQGNSAPDKSGLPSDRFSAERTGGSVSTLTIQRTQQEDSAVYLCASSPRRTAQYGYTFGSGTRLTVV.

The rearrangement uses TRBV5-6 and TRBJ1-2, with a possible D match to TRBD1 (6 bases). Germline V gene data show CDR1 as SGHDT and CDR2 as YYEEEE. This CDR3 region has 13 residues. Trimming shortened V by 5 bases and J by 8 bases, and 16 bases separated the two germline ends. CDR3 loop: CASSQGTSQGYTF. Written as DNA, the CDR3 is TGTGCCAGCAGTCAGGGGACTTCACAGGGCTACACCTTC.

This clonotype has only a few counts. This chain connects TRBV12-3 or TRBV12-4 to TRBJ1-2; weak D call: TRBD1 (6 bases). Trimming stripped 8 bases from V and 3 bases from J, with 10 bases between. The CDR3 covers 12 residues. Here the CDR3 reads CASVGGDYGYTF. In nucleotides, the CDR3 is TGTGCCAGCGTAGGGGGGGACTATGGCTACACCTTC.

The rearrangement uses TRBV28 and TRBJ2-7; D not certain. CDR1 is MDHEN and CDR2 is SYDVKM in the germline V gene. This CDR3 has 12 residues. Trimming removed 5 bases from V and 5 bases from J, with 10 bases in between. The CDR3 spells CASSLETHEQYF. CDR3 nucleotide sequence: TGTGCCAGCAGTCTAGAGACCCACGAGCAGTACTTC.

The V gene is TRBV28, the J gene TRBJ1-1; D unclear. Germline values: CDR1 MDHEN, CDR2 SYDVKM. The CDR3 extends over 13 amino acids. Trimming stripped 6 bases from V and 1 base from J, with 9 bases between. In nucleotides, the CDR3 is TGTGCCAGCAGACACAACAGGAACACTGAAGCTTTCTTT. Encoded protein: CASRHNRNTEAFF.

This clonotype was found a few times. The rearrangement links TRBV6-5 to TRBJ2-5, with 8 bases that match TRBD2. This CDR3 is 15 amino acids long. The germline V gene has CDR1 MNHEY and CDR2 SVGAGI. J lost 6 bases, V lost 6 bases, and 12 bases had no gene match. CDR3 coding DNA: TGTGCCAGCAGCGACGGACTAGCAGGGGTGAAGACCCAGTACTTC. Translating gives CASSDGLAGVKTQYF.

This clonotype was detected many times. The chain has TRBV20-1 and TRBJ2-1, with TRBD2 matching over 14 bases. V gave up 6 bases and J gave up 8 bases; unmatched junction bases: 6. The CDR3 length is 14 residues. The germline gives CDR1 DFQATT, CDR2 SNEGSKA (reference sequence). The CDR3 DNA reads as TGCAGTGCCACTGGGACTAGCGGGGGTTATGAGCAGTTCTTC. Translation: CSATGTSGGYEQFF.

V usage is TRBV20-1 and J usage is TRBJ2-1; TRBD1 agrees at 10 bases. This CDR3 has 15 amino acids. Per the germline V gene, CDR1 is DFQATT and CDR2 is SNEGSKA (reference sequence). V shed 3 bases and J 3 bases; nucleotides not matched to a gene: 5. CDR3 in amino acids: CSASGRDRGYNEQFF. In DNA, the CDR3 is TGCAGTGCTAGTGGAAGGGACAGGGGCTACAATGAGCAGTTCTTC.

This clonotype was seen a few times. The chain couples TRBV7-2 to TRBJ2-3; D perhaps matches TRBD1 (5 bases). The CDR3 loop spans 17 amino acids. Germline CDR1 SGHTA, CDR2 FQGNSA. V lost 1 base to trimming and J lost 6 bases, with 20 bases between them. CDR3 amino acids: CASSLGLRQLLPDTQYF. CDR3 in DNA: TGTGCCAGCAGCTTAGGCCTCAGACAGCTGCTACCCGATACGCAGTATTTT.

There are many counts of this clonotype. CDR3 amino acids: CASSLRIGGDEQFF. The CDR3 region has the DNA TGTGCCAGCAGCTTAAGGATAGGGGGCGATGAGCAGTTCTTC. This chain connects TRBV7-2 to TRBJ2-1; TRBD1 agrees at 7 bases. V was clipped by 2 bases and J by 8 bases; unmatched bases: 6. The CDR3 totals 14 residues. Germline V gives CDR1 SGHTA, CDR2 FQGNSA.

This clonotype was seen more than once but under ten times. The V call is TRBV5-5, the J call TRBJ2-5; D might be TRBD2 (6 bases). CDR3 size: 12 residues. V lost 4 bases and J 5 bases, leaving 9 bases between the germline ends. Germline CDR1 is SGHKS and CDR2 is YYEKEE (reference sequence). For the CDR3, the DNA is TGTGCCAGCAGCACCGCGGGGGAGACCCAGTACTTC. This translates into CASSTAGETQYF.

With respect to this clonotype: A much bigger clone sits one base away, suggesting this may be a read error. V gene TRBV20-1 combines with J gene TRBJ2-3; 7 bases align to TRBD2. The CDR3 is 14 amino acids. Germline-derived CDR1 and CDR2 are DFQATT and SNEGSKA (reference sequence). As DNA, the CDR3 is TGCAGTGCTAGCGGGGAGGGAAGCACAGAGACGCAGTATTTT. It translates to CSASGEGSTETQYF.

This clonotype occurred a few times. This chain connects TRBV27 to TRBJ1-1; 7 nucleotides line up with TRBD1. CDR1 and CDR2 (germline): MNHEY, SMNVEV (reference sequence). This CDR3 is built from 12 residues. The ends lost 8 bases at V and 4 bases at J; junction bases unmatched: 4. The CDR3 DNA reads as TGTGCCAGCTTCGCAGGGGGCACTGAAGCTTTCTTT. Residues: CASFAGGTEAFF.

Many counts were recorded for this clonotype. The chain has TRBV20-1 and TRBJ2-1, with D uncertain. This CDR3 region has 15 residues. Trimming cost V 0 bases and J 0 bases, with 9 bases left between them. Germline V gene lookup returns CDR1 DFQATT and CDR2 SNEGSKA (reference sequence). CDR3 in amino acids: CSARDPRSSYNEQFF. The CDR3, as DNA: TGCAGTGCTAGAGATCCCCGCAGCTCCTACAATGAGCAGTTCTTC.